This is a list of T cell receptor beta chains from one sample in a study of blood T cell repertoires in COVID-19. Sequencing was performed with immunoSEQ multiplex PCR; in TCRdb, only in-frame clones are kept and a portion is missing. The data contain about 210,000 clones, around 90% of them singletons. The sequenced material came from peripheral blood. The receptor set was obtained from a man aged 70-80 years with acute or convalescent COVID-19. Each CDR3 is given with its conserved first and last residue.

TRBJ1-2	TRBV19	CASSITGKNDYGYTF
TRBJ1-1	TRBV13	CASSLWARHTEAFF
TRBJ2-5	TRBV5-4	CASSPRQGAGETQYF
TRBJ2-2	TRBV5-1	CASSVTGATGTGELFF
TRBJ1-1	TRBV28	CASSRKRTEAFF
TRBJ2-7	TRBV2	CASSRTASGSGYEQYF
TRBJ1-3	TRBV19	CASLHRSGNTIYF
TRBJ2-7	TRBV12-3/TRBV12-4	CASSLSGSYEQYF
TRBJ1-6	TRBV28	CASKQTDSPLHF
TRBJ1-2	TRBV5-4	CASSFRGVGYTF
TRBJ1-5	TRBV7-2	CASSSGGGNQPQHF
TRBJ2-1	TRBV7-3	CASSFSAQGGYNEQFF
TRBJ1-5	TRBV3-1/TRBV3-2	CASSRGGNQPQHF
TRBJ2-7	TRBV28	CASSLAPTGEQYF
TRBJ2-7	TRBV7-9	CASSQGLVVDEQYF
TRBJ1-5	TRBV2	CASRWGESNQPQHF
TRBJ1-1	TRBV5-5	CASSLAFGTGFLEAFF
TRBJ1-1	TRBV29-1	CSVTGQSNLNTEAFF
TRBJ1-5	TRBV12-3/TRBV12-4	CASSIRDNQPQHF
TRBJ1-1	TRBV6-1	CASSEAAGRTEAFF
TRBJ2-5	TRBV29-1	CSAGTSAQETQYF
TRBJ1-2	TRBV6-5	CASTTGTDYGYTF
TRBJ2-1	TRBV18	CASSLGLAGFSNEQFF
TRBJ1-4	TRBV30	CAWTGQVGEKLFF
TRBJ2-7	TRBV5-1	CASSQGTLAGGYEQYF
TRBJ1-1	TRBV6-1	CASSEQEVTMNTEAFF
TRBJ1-4	TRBV5-8	CASSLGQGGEKLFF
TRBJ1-2	TRBV7-2	CASSLGGSNYGYTF
TRBJ2-3	TRBV18	CASSPPSGNTDTQYF
TRBJ2-2	TRBV7-2	CASRRLVGTGELFF
TRBJ2-5	TRBV11-2	CASTEYQDREETQYF
TRBJ2-7	TRBV6-5	CASTGLAGDEQYF
TRBJ2-7	TRBV25-1	CASSSGGFGEQYF
TRBJ2-7	TRBV15	CATSREVGRGDEQYF
TRBJ1-1	TRBV9	CASSPPDRRNAFF
TRBJ1-1	TRBV7-9	CASSLDTGNTEAFF
TRBJ1-1	TRBV9	CASSARTGNGMNTEAFF
TRBJ2-5	TRBV7-2	CASSHSVGQGKTQYF
TRBJ2-2	TRBV11-3	CASSPGTSGRAPGELFF
TRBJ2-3	TRBV5-1	CASSFGGTSTDTQYF
TRBJ2-1	TRBV6-5	CASSYSRGIPEQFF
TRBJ1-3	TRBV7-3	CASSLGPLQQNTIYF
TRBJ1-2	TRBV7-2	CASSLGHRDGYGYTF
TRBJ2-1	TRBV18	CASSPSPGGYNEQFF
TRBJ2-7	TRBV18	CASSSGAANEQYF
TRBJ1-1	TRBV4-3	CASSQGLGKRGTEAFF
TRBJ2-3	TRBV2	CASSEKPGLAIDTQYF
TRBJ1-2	TRBV28	CASRQGGFGGYTF